The rows below give T cell receptor beta chains drawn from one sample of a study of cytomegalovirus exposure and HLA in healthy donors. Profiled with immunoSEQ multiplex PCR; TCRdb holds only in-frame clones, not every one. The table lists 200,000 to 250,000 clones, over 70% of them singletons. Sequences were obtained from PBMCs. The receptors were gathered from a boy aged 2-15 years in good health and CMV-seronegative. The CDR3 runs from the conserved cysteine through the conserved F or W. Each record gives: CDR3 length, J gene, clone size, D gene, V gene, CDR3 protein, CDR3 DNA. The D gene is left open where the match is weak. Not all rows give a size; the values are once, few, many and, for expanded clones, a class.

14 | TRBJ2-1 | - | TRBD2 | TRBV6-1 | CASTPGGPYNEQFF | TGTGCCAGCACCCCGGGGGGGCCTTACAATGAGCAGTTCTTC
14 | TRBJ1-3 | - | - | TRBV30 | CAWSVSGGGNTIYF | TGTGCCTGGAGTGTGTCTGGAGGTGGAAACACCATATATTTT
13 | TRBJ1-1 | - | - | TRBV19 | CASSIFQGTEAFF | TGTGCCAGTAGTATTTTCCAGGGCACTGAAGCTTTCTTT
16 | TRBJ1-2 | - | TRBD1 | TRBV7-2 | CASSSGRTGSNYGYTF | TGTGCCAGCAGCTCAGGAAGGACAGGGTCGAATTATGGCTACACCTTC
14 | TRBJ2-7 | - | TRBD1 | TRBV13 | CASSFGQGTPEQYF | TGTGCCAGCAGCTTCGGACAGGGAACCCCCGAGCAGTACTTC
15 | TRBJ2-3 | - | - | TRBV19 | CASSTYGGPSDTQYF | TGTGCCAGTAGTACTTACGGGGGGCCCTCAGATACGCAGTATTTT
15 | TRBJ2-7 | - | - | TRBV30 | CAWSVRGTYGYEQYF | TGTGCCTGGAGTGTTAGGGGAACCTACGGCTACGAGCAGTACTTC
18 | TRBJ1-2 | - | - | TRBV7-8 | CASSSYGGGTSGNYGYTF | TGTGCCAGCAGCTCCTACGGGGGAGGTACTAGTGGGAACTATGGCTACACCTTC
16 | TRBJ2-6 | few | TRBD1 | TRBV11-1 | CASSFSGGTGANVLTF | TGTGCCAGCAGCTTCTCAGGGGGTACTGGGGCCAACGTCCTGACTTTC
15 | TRBJ2-6 | few | - | TRBV5-1 | CASSLEGLGANVLTF | TGCGCCAGCAGCTTGGAGGGGCTTGGGGCCAACGTCCTGACTTTC
13 | TRBJ1-6 | - | - | TRBV30 | CAWKAGNNSPLHF | TGTGCCTGGAAAGCAGGAAATAATTCACCCCTCCACTTT
17 | TRBJ1-6 | - | TRBD1 | TRBV27 | CASSPGQGASYNSPLHF | TGTGCCAGCAGCCCCGGACAGGGGGCGTCCTATAATTCACCCCTCCACTTT
16 | TRBJ2-1 | - | TRBD2 | TRBV7-2 | CASSYGTSGSFGEQFF | TGTGCCAGCAGCTATGGGACTAGCGGGAGTTTTGGTGAGCAGTTCTTC
13 | TRBJ2-7 | - | TRBD1 | TRBV11-2 | CASSHRDRWQQYF | TGTGCCAGCAGCCACCGGGACAGATGGCAGCAGTACTTC
16 | TRBJ2-3 | - | TRBD2 | TRBV7-9 | CASSLTSGGAGDTQYF | TGTGCCAGCAGCCTTACTAGCGGGGGGGCCGGTGATACGCAGTATTTT
17 | TRBJ2-7 | - | - | TRBV7-9 | CASSLQVAPGGSYEQYF | TGTGCCAGCAGCTTGCAGGTGGCCCCAGGAGGGAGCTACGAGCAGTACTTC
15 | TRBJ2-7 | - | TRBD1 | TRBV5-6 | CASSLGGTATYEQYF | TGTGCCAGCAGCTTGGGGGGGACAGCAACGTACGAGCAGTACTTC
15 | TRBJ1-5 | few | - | TRBV6-5 | CASSRSGGGNQPQHF | TGTGCCAGCAGCCGTTCTGGGGGGGGCAATCAGCCCCAGCATTTT
17 | TRBJ2-1 | - | - | TRBV9 | CASSNPTQGNRYNEQFF | TGTGCCAGCAGCAATCCTACACAGGGAAATAGGTACAATGAGCAGTTCTTC
15 | TRBJ1-2 | - | - | TRBV4-1 | CASSQEQRDSTGYTF | TGCGCCAGCAGCCAAGAACAGCGGGACTCCACTGGCTACACCTTC
13 | TRBJ2-7 | - | - | TRBV7-2 | CASSFGQFYEQYF | TGTGCCAGCAGCTTCGGACAGTTTTACGAGCAGTACTTC
17 | TRBJ2-5 | - | - | TRBV4-1 | CASSQDIMGTPLETQYF | TGCGCCAGCAGCCAAGATATAATGGGGACACCTCTAGAGACCCAGTACTTC
15 | TRBJ2-7 | - | TRBD2 | TRBV12-5 | CASGLTGGSGNEQYF | TGTGCTAGTGGCCTGACCGGCGGGAGTGGGAACGAGCAGTACTTC
15 | TRBJ1-2 | - | - | TRBV7-2 | CASSSRTERGYGYTF | TGTGCCAGCAGCTCCCGGACAGAAAGGGGGTATGGCTACACCTTC
13 | TRBJ2-7 | - | - | TRBV29-1 | CSVTGLHSYEQYF | TGCAGCGTTACAGGGTTACACTCCTACGAGCAGTACTTC
12 | TRBJ2-2 | - | - | TRBV29-1 | CSVVWPTGELFF | TGCAGCGTTGTCTGGCCAACCGGGGAGCTGTTTTTT
13 | TRBJ1-1 | - | - | TRBV18 | CASSPRVREAAFF | TGTGCCAGCTCACCAAGGGTCAGGGAAGCAGCTTTCTTT
15 | TRBJ1-2 | - | - | TRBV10-3 | CAISEKEGIGYGYTF | TGTGCCATCAGTGAGAAAGAGGGTATAGGCTATGGCTACACCTTC
13 | TRBJ2-7 | - | - | TRBV2 | CASSEALSYEQYF | TGTGCCAGCAGTGAAGCGCTCAGTTACGAGCAGTACTTC
14 | TRBJ2-5 | once | - | TRBV30 | CAWNPGGGQETQYF | TGTGCCTGGAACCCGGGGGGCGGCCAAGAGACCCAGTACTTC
18 | TRBJ2-6 | - | - | TRBV4-1 | CASSQAGGKGSGANVLTF | TGCGCCAGCAGCCAAGCCGGCGGGAAAGGGTCTGGGGCCAACGTCCTGACTTTC